What follows describes a single T cell receptor beta chain. Its target antigen remains unknown. Qualities for individual bases were not recorded, and no much larger clone is one base off. Preparation of the library involved 5' RACE. Instrument used: Illumina HiSeq 2500. A second 7 to 11 cycle PCR used a sample-barcoded 5' primer and a J-beta primer mix. A template-switch 5' adaptor carrying 12 random nucleotides introduced a unique molecular identifier onto each TCR beta cDNA molecule. Each sample yielded at least 3 million CDR3-containing paired-end reads. First-strand cDNA was synthesized from all RNA with the Mint cDNA synthesis kit, primed by a TRBC-specific oligonucleotide. Following uracil-DNA glycosylase treatment, all cDNA underwent a first 18-cycle PCR with the universal primers M1SS and BC2_uni_R. Concerning the study's data processing: For normalization, 1 million high-quality reads were randomly selected from each sample, with every read carrying a distinct molecular identifier. Instead of being binned into consensus sequences, reads with shared molecular identifiers were discarded. MiTCR, run with a Q25 quality threshold and the strictest error-elimination algorithm, handled CDR3 identification, clonotype clustering and error correction. A nonparametric unseen species model with Euler transformation was used to estimate a lower bound on total TCR beta diversity. Starting from the raw public reads, TCRdb applied fastp trimming at Q25, assembled clones with MiXCR and retained in-frame beta chains. Every distinct CDR3 protein forms one entry, paired with its most common genes and DNA. These V and J calls are TCRdb output, not the study's own analysis. The sample table holds 500,000 to 700,000 distinct CDR3 sequences, of which about 30% were seen once. The ten most abundant clones make up approximately 14% of the sample.

The sample originates from a study of blood T cells in healthy people across ages (dated by TCRdb to between 2014 and 2017). Context from the whole study: In model experiments, roughly one uniquely barcoded TCR beta cDNA molecule per two T cells was captured by template switching. To avoid experimental bias, donors of different ages were spread randomly across the sequencing lanes. Four age groups were formed from the donors: young (average approximately 16 years), middle-aged (more than 35), aged (under 70) and long-lived (roughly 88). The study measured age-related changes in TCR beta repertoire diversity using deep sequencing normalized with unique cDNA molecular identifiers. For two donors (one aged 18 to 30 and one aged 80 or older), the study analyzed two additional independent replicas of 1 million unique cDNA reads from the same blood draw. Results the study describes overall, beyond this receptor: Compared with the aged group, the long-lived group had more naive CD4+ T cells, fewer expanded clones and increased TCR diversity, a pattern suggesting age selection. The CMV infection status of donors was not known, potentially confounding age-related changes in expanded clonotypes. Estimates of total diversity from one million sequenced T cells were regarded as lower bounds and underestimates. Conclusive comparison of naive and antigen-experienced compartments was prevented by the profiling of bulk unsorted PBMCs. There was a strong correlation between observed TCR beta diversity and the percentage of naive T cells measured by flow cytometry. Observed TCR beta diversity per million T cells fell roughly linearly with age, and a significant reduction was already apparent by age roughly 40.

The V and J ends are trimmed by 3 bases and 1 base, leaving 11 bases between them. CDR1 and CDR2 were assigned from the germline V gene (reference sequence) as MNHEY and SMNVEV. Reading from cysteine to phenylalanine, the CDR3 counts 15 amino acids. Just the 45-base CDR3 DNA is kept, in frame starting at base 1. The donors were roughly 38 Caucasian individuals from Russia, aged about 6 to 100 years, who were systemically healthy. Approximately 9.7 milliliters of peripheral blood were drawn from each donor into EDTA-treated Vacutainer tubes. Ficoll-Paque density-gradient centrifugation was used to isolate PBMCs, with at least 7 million per sample. Trizol reagent was used to extract total RNA from the PBMCs, yielding at least 5.5 micrograms per sample. The percentages of naive CD45RAhigh/CD27high T cells were determined by flow cytometry on a PBMC aliquot from every donor.

The sequence came from a woman older than 75 in good health. The specimen was blood. The sequence joins TRBV27 to TRBJ2-3, with the D gene not clear enough to name. The CDR3 has the sequence CASSFQAGGTDTQYF. The nucleotide sequence reads as follows: TGTGCCAGCAGTTTCCAGGCTGGTGGCACAGATACGCAGTATTTT.